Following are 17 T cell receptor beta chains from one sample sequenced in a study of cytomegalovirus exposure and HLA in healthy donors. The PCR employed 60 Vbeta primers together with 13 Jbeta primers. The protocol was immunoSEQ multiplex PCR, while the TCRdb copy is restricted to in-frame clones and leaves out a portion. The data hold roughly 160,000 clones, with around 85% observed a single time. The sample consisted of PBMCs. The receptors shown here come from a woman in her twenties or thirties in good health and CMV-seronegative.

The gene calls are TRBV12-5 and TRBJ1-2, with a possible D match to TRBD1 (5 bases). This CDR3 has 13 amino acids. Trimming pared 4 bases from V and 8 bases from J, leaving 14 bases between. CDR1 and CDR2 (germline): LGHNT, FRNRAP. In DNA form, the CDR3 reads TGTGCTAGTGGTTGGGGGGGGTATGGCGGCTACACCTTC. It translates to CASGWGGYGGYTF.

CDR3 amino acids: CASTPSGFLGEAFF. CDR3 nucleotide sequence: TGTGCCAGCACCCCCTCAGGGTTTTTGGGTGAAGCTTTCTTT. The rearrangement links TRBV28 to TRBJ1-1, with a possible D match to TRBD1 (5 bases). V was clipped by 7 bases and J by 7 bases, with 19 bases between them. The germline gives CDR1 MDHEN, CDR2 SYDVKM. This CDR3 contains 14 residues.

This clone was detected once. The CDR3 sequence: CASSPLTGAVMNTEAFF. As DNA, the CDR3 is TGTGCCAGCAGTCCCTTGACAGGGGCTGTGATGAACACTGAAGCTTTCTTT. The chain is built from TRBV27 and TRBJ1-1; 8 bases map to TRBD1. V lost 5 bases and J lost 0; bases outside the gene matches: 11. Germline CDR1 reads MNHEY; CDR2 reads SMNVEV (reference sequence). The CDR3 is 17 residues long.

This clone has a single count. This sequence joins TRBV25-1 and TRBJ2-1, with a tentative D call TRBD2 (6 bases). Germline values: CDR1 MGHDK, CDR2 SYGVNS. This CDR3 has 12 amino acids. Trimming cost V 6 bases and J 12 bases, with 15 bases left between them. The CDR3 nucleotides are TGTGCCAGCAGGGGGACTGCTTTAGGGCAGTTCTTC. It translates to CASRGTALGQFF. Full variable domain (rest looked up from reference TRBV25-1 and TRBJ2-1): EADIYQTPRYLVIGTGKKITLECSQTMGHDKMYWYQQDPGMELHLIHYSYGVNSTEKGDLSSESTVSRIRTEHFPLTLESARPSHTSQYLCASRGTALGQFFGPGTRLTVL.

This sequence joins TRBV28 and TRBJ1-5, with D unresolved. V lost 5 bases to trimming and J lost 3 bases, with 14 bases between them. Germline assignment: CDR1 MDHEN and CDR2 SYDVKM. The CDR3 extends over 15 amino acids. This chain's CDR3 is CASSRNTSPNQPQHF. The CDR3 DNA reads TGTGCCAGCAGTCGAAACACTAGCCCCAATCAGCCCCAGCATTTT.

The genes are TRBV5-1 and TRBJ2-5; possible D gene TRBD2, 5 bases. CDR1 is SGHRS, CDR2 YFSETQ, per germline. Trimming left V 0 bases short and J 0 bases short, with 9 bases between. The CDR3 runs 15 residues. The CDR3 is CASSLARRYQETQYF. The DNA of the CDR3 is TGCGCCAGCAGCTTGGCCAGGAGGTACCAAGAGACCCAGTACTTC. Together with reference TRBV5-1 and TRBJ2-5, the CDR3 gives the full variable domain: KAGVTQTPRYLIKTRGQQVTLSCSPISGHRSVSWYQQTPGQGLQFLFEYFSETQRNKGNFPGRFSGRQFSNSRSEMNVSTLELGDSALYLCASSLARRYQETQYFGPGTRLLVL.

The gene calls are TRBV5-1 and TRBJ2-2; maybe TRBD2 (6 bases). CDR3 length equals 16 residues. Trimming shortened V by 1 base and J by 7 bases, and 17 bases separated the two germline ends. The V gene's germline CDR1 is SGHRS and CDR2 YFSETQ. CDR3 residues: CASSLTPRGLVGELFF. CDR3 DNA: TGCGCCAGCAGCTTGACCCCCCGGGGGTTAGTCGGGGAGCTGTTTTTT.

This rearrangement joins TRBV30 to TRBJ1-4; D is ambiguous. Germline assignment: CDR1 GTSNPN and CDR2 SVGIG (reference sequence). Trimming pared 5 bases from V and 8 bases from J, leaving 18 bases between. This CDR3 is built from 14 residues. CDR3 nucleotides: TGTGCCTGGTACGAGTACTCTCAATACGAAAAACTGTTTTTT. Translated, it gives CAWYEYSQYEKLFF.

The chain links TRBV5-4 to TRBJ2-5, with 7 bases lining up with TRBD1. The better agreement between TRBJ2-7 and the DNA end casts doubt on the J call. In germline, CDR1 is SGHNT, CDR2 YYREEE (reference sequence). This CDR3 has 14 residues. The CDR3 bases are TGTGCCAGCAGCCCAGGGACAGAAGCCTACGAGCAGTACTTC. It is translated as CASSPGTEAYEQYF.

The CDR3 here is CASSLGGTGGNTIYF. CDR3 DNA: TGTGCCAGCAGCTTAGGAGGGACAGGTGGAAACACCATATATTTT. The chain carries TRBV27 and TRBJ1-3, with 8 bases lining up with TRBD1. CDR3 size: 15 residues. The germline V gene has CDR1 MNHEY and CDR2 SMNVEV (reference sequence). With V trimmed by 6 bases and J by 3 bases, 7 bases remained unmatched.

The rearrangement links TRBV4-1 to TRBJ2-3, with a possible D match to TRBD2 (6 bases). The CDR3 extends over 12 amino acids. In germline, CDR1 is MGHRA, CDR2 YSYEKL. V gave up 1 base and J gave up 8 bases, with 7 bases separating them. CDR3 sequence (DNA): TGCGCCAGCAGCCAAGCGGGGGTTACGCAGTATTTT. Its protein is CASSQAGVTQYF.

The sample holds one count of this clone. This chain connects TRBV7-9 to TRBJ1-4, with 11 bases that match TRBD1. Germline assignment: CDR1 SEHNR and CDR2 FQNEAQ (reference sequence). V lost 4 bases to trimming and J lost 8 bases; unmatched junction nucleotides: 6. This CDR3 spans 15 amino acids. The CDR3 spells CASSSPGTGGEKLFF. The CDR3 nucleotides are TGTGCCAGCAGCTCACCCGGGACAGGGGGGGAAAAACTGTTTTTT.

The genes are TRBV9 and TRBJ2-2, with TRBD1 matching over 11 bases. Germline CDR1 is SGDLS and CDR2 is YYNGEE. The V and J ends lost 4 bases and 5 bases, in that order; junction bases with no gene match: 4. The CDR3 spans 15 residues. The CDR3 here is CASSRDRGFTGELFF. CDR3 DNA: TGTGCCAGCAGCCGGGACAGGGGGTTTACCGGGGAGCTGTTTTTT.

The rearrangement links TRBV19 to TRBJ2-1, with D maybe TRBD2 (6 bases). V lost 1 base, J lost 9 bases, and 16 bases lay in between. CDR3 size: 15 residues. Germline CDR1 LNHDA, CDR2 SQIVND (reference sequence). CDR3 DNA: TGTGCCAGTAGTATAGCGCGGAGGGATCTGGGTGAGCAGTTCTTC. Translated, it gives CASSIARRDLGEQFF.

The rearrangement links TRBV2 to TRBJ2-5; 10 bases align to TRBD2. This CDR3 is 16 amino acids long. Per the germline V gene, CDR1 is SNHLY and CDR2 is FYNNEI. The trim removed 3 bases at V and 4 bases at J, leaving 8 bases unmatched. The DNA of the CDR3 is TGTGCCAGCAGTGAGGGGGGTCTAGCGGGGGCAGAGACCCAGTACTTC. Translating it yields CASSEGGLAGAETQYF. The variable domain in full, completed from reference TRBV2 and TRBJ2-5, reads EPEVTQTPSHQVTQMGQEVILRCVPISNHLYFYWYRQILGQKVEFLVSFYNNEISEKSEIFDDQFSVERPDGSNFTLKIRSTKLEDSAMYFCASSEGGLAGAETQYFGPGTRLLVL.

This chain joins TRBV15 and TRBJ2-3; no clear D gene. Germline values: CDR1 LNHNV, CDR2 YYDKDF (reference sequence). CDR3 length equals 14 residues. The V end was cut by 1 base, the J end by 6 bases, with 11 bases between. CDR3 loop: CATSRALAGDTQYF. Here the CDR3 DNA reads TGTGCCACCAGCAGAGCCCTGGCCGGGGATACGCAGTATTTT.

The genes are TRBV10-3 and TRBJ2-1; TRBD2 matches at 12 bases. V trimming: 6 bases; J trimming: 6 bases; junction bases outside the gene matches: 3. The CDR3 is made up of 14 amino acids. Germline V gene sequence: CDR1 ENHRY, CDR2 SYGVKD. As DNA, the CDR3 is TGTGCCATCAGCCAACTAGCGGGAGGCAATGAGCAGTTCTTC. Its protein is CAISQLAGGNEQFF.